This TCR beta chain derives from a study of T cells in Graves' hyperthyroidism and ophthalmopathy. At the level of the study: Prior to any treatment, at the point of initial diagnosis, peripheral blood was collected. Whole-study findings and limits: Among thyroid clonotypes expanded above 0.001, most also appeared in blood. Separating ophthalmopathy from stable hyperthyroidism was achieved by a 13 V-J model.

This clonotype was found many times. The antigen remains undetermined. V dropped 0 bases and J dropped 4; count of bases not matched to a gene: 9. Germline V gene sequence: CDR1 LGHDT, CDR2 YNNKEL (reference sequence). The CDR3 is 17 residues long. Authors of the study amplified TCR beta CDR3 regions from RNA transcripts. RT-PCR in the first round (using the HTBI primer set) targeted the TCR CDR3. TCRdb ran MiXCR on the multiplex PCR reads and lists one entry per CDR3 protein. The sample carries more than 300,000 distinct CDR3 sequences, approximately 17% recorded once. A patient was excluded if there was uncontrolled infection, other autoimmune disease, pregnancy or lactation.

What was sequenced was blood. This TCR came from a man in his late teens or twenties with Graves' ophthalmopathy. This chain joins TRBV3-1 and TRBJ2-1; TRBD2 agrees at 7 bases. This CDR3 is CASSQEASREVYNEQFF. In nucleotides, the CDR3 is TGTGCCAGCAGCCAAGAGGCCTCTCGGGAGGTATACAATGAGCAGTTCTTC.